The clone carrying this TCR beta chain appeared a few times. The source of the sample is a study of human T cells and chemical hapten exposure. Unique molecular identifiers were linked by the library to individual cDNA molecules. Each CDR3 protein gets one entry after TCRdb re-called the RACE reads with MiXCR. This sample has more than 70,000 distinct CDR3 sequences; approximately 9% occur once, and the top ten carry around 3%. Time point meaning: healthy volunteer bleed at 2 weeks. Unfractionated whole blood was the source from which total RNA was extracted. V shed 11 bases and J 2 bases; nucleotides not matched to a gene: 4. Germline V gene lookup returns CDR1 ENHRY and CDR2 SYGVKD. The CDR3 has 13 amino acids.

The chain employs TRBV10-3 and TRBJ2-5; 11 bases align to TRBD2. The TCR originated in a female donor in good health. Some clones in this sample may be carry-over from other donors' samples. Sequenced input: whole blood. In DNA form, the CDR3 reads TGTGCCGTCGGGACTAGCGGACAAGAGACCCAGTACTTC. It is translated as CAVGTSGQETQYF.